This is a list of T cell receptor beta chains from one sample in a study of glioma-infiltrating T cells. TCRdb analysed the multiplex PCR reads with MiXCR anew, one entry per CDR3 protein. This sample has some 85,000 distinct CDR3 sequences, with 23% found just once. The sequenced material came from glioma tissue, nonneoplastic brain tissue, or PBMCs (not recorded which). The receptors stem from a human donor with low-grade glioma or glioblastoma, undergoing nonglioma brain surgery, or in good health (not recorded which). The CDR3 runs from the conserved cysteine through the conserved F or W.

V,J,CDR3
TRBV20-1,TRBJ2-7,CSARGRQGVSYEQYF
TRBV29-1,TRBJ1-3,CSVDPGSGNTIYF
TRBV3-1,TRBJ2-7,CASSPRSGTSGRHEQYF
TRBV20-1,TRBJ2-1,CSAPIGGRPTDTQFF
TRBV19,TRBJ2-3,CASSMPPGASTDTQYF
TRBV7-2,TRBJ2-3,CASSLMALSGGGSTDTQYF
TRBV6-1,TRBJ2-2,CASSPQGAHTGELFF
TRBV12-3/TRBV12-4,TRBJ2-1,CASSSGLAGNNEQFF
TRBV6-7,TRBJ1-1,CASSLTGGVGNTEAFF
TRBV12-3/TRBV12-4,TRBJ1-3,CASSLGGGSGNTIYF
TRBV2,TRBJ1-2,CASKGTGEASNYGYTF
TRBV7-2,TRBJ2-5,CASSLAGPGETQYF
TRBV2,TRBJ2-7,CASSSFVRYEQYF
TRBV3-1,TRBJ1-5,CASSRGVGPQHF
TRBV12-3/TRBV12-4,TRBJ2-3,CASSQDRVWADTQYF
TRBV7-2,TRBJ2-7,CASSLKTAYEQYF
TRBV20-1,TRBJ1-1,CSANIPGTVPSFF
TRBV18,TRBJ2-1,CASSLPGQGTTNEQFF
TRBV20-1,TRBJ2-3,CSASWTSPDTQYF
TRBV5-1,TRBJ1-2,CASSLTGTYGYTF
TRBV2,TRBJ1-5,CASSESNLDQPQHF
TRBV29-1,TRBJ2-7,CSVRLLAGRDEQYF
TRBV2,TRBJ2-5,CASSAQGAVSRETQYF
TRBV15,TRBJ2-5,CATSRAPEETQYF